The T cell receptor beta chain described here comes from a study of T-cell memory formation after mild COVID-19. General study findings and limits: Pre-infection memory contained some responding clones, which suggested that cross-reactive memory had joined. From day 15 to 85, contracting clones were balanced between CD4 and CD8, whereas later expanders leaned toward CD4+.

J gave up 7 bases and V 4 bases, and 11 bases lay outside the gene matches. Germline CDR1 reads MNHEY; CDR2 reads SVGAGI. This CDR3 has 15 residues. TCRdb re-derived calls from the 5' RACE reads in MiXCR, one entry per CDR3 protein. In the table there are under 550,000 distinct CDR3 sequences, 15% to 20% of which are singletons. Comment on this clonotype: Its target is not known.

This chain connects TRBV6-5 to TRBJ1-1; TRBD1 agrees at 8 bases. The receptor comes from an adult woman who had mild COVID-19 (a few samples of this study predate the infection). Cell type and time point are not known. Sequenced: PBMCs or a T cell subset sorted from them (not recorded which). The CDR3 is CASSSRDRRVGEAFF. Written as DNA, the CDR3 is TGTGCCAGCAGTTCCCGGGACAGGCGCGTCGGTGAAGCTTTCTTT.